These 10 T cell receptor beta chains share one sample of origin, sequenced in a study of cytomegalovirus exposure and HLA in healthy donors. The PCR was carried out with 60 Vbeta primers and 13 Jbeta primers. Assay used: immunoSEQ multiplex PCR; TCRdb lists only in-frame clones, some missing. There are approximately 50,000 clones in the sample; 50% to 70% occur only once, and roughly 12% lies in the top ten. Sequenced input: PBMCs. The receptors derive from a human donor in good health.

This clone was counted only a few times. The V call is TRBV6-1, the J call TRBJ1-5; TRBD1 might be the D (5 bases). The CDR3 sequence is 15 residues long. Germline values: CDR1 MNHNS, CDR2 SASEGT. The V and J ends lost 4 bases and 7 bases respectively, with 17 bases between them. CDR3 nucleotides: TGTGCCAGCAGTGTCACGCGGACTGGGGGGCAGCCCCAGCATTTT. It is translated as CASSVTRTGGQPQHF.

V usage is TRBV27 and J usage is TRBJ2-3; 10 bases align to TRBD1. J lost 5 bases, V lost 4 bases, and 9 bases had no gene match. Germline V CDR1 and CDR2: MNHEY, SMNVEV (reference sequence). The CDR3 totals 16 residues. CDR3 residues: CASSWVGGTGVDTQYF. The CDR3 nucleotides read TGTGCCAGCAGTTGGGTTGGTGGGACAGGGGTAGATACGCAGTATTTT.

The V and J genes are TRBV29-1 and TRBJ2-1, with 14 bases identical to TRBD2. The J segment lost 0 bases and the V segment lost 3 bases, leaving 7 bases of the junction unmatched. Germline V gene data show CDR1 as SQVTM and CDR2 as ANQGSEA. This CDR3 is built from 18 residues. This CDR3 is CSVDGTSGGPSSYNEQFF. CDR3 coding DNA: TGCAGCGTTGACGGGACTAGCGGGGGTCCTAGCTCCTACAATGAGCAGTTCTTC.

This clone appeared a few times. The chain employs TRBV6-5 and TRBJ1-1; the match to TRBD1 covers 9 bases. The germline V gene has CDR1 MNHEY and CDR2 SVGAGI. The CDR3 runs to 15 residues. V dropped 2 bases and J dropped 4; count of bases not matched to a gene: 5. The chain's CDR3 is CASSYGTGKVTEAFF. As DNA, the CDR3 is TGTGCCAGCAGTTACGGGACAGGGAAGGTCACTGAAGCTTTCTTT.

This chain joins TRBV7-9 and TRBJ2-3, with TRBD2 identical over 15 bases. The V gene's germline CDR1 is SEHNR and CDR2 FQNEAQ (reference sequence). The CDR3 has 19 amino acids. Trimming took 2 bases from V and 4 from J; bases not matched to a gene: 10. CDR3 sequence: CASSLSGLAGGTAADTQYF. The CDR3 region has the DNA TGTGCCAGCAGCTTATCGGGACTAGCGGGGGGTACGGCGGCAGATACGCAGTATTTT.

The gene calls are TRBV5-1 and TRBJ1-1; maybe TRBD1 (6 bases). The CDR3 is made up of 14 amino acids. Per germline, CDR1 SGHRS and CDR2 YFSETQ. V was shortened by 4 bases and J by 0 bases, with 10 bases between the two germline ends. CDR3 DNA: TGCGCCAGCAGCCTTACAGGGATGAACACTGAAGCTTTCTTT. This encodes CASSLTGMNTEAFF.

This chain links TRBV5-1 with TRBJ2-7; a possible D gene is TRBD2 (5 bases). Germline loops: CDR1 SGHRS, CDR2 YFSETQ. The V end lost 3 bases, the J end lost 4 bases, and 14 bases lay between the germline ends. This CDR3 comprises 14 residues. CDR3 sequence reads: CASSSSDFPYEQYF. The CDR3 coding sequence is TGCGCCAGCAGCTCATCGGACTTCCCTTACGAGCAGTACTTC.

The chain joins TRBV19 to TRBJ1-6; D perhaps matches TRBD1 (5 bases). With 4 bases removed from V and 7 bases from J, the gap between germline ends came to 14 bases. Germline V lookup: CDR1 LNHDA, CDR2 SQIVND (reference sequence). This CDR3 region has 15 residues. CDR3: CASSTTGYGNSPLHF. CDR3 sequence (DNA): TGTGCCAGTAGTACAACAGGATATGGCAATTCACCCCTCCACTTT.

This clone occurred a few times. The chain links TRBV6-5 to TRBJ1-5; D perhaps matches TRBD1 (6 bases). CDR3 length equals 15 residues. V was pared by 6 bases and J by 0 bases, with 12 bases between. Germline V CDR1 and CDR2: MNHEY, SVGAGI. Here the CDR3 reads CASSPGHLSNQPQHF. CDR3 in DNA: TGTGCCAGCAGCCCGGGACACCTTAGCAATCAGCCCCAGCATTTT.

The V gene is TRBV28, the J gene TRBJ2-6, with no clear D. V was pared by 3 bases and J by 0 bases, with 9 bases between. This CDR3 region has 16 residues. CDR1 is MDHEN, CDR2 SYDVKM, per germline. Here the CDR3 reads CASSLGSLSGANVLTF. CDR3 sequence (DNA): TGTGCCAGCAGTTTGGGCAGCCTCTCTGGGGCCAACGTCCTGACTTTC.